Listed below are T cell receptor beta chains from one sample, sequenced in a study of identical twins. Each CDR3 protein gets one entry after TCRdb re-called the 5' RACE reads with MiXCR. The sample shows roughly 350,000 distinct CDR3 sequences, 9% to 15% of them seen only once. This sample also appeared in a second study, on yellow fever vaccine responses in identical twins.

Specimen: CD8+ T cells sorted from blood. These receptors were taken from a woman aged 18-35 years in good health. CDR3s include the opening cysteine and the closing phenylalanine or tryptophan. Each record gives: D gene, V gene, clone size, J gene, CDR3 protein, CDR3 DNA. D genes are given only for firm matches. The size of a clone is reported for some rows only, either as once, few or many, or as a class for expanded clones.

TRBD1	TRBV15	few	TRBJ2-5	CATYPAGTGVKETQYF	TGTGCCACCTACCCGGCGGGGACAGGGGTTAAGGAGACCCAGTACTTC
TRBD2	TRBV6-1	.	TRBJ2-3	CASSPSGALTDTQYF	TGTGCCAGCAGTCCTAGCGGGGCCTTAACAGATACGCAGTATTTT
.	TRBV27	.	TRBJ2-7	CASSFGAVSYEQYF	TGTGCCAGCAGTTTCGGTGCGGTATCCTACGAGCAGTACTTC
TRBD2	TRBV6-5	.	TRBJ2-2	CASSYSMGLADTGELFF	TGTGCCAGCAGTTACTCGATGGGACTAGCGGACACCGGGGAGCTGTTTTTT
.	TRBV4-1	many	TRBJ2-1	CASSQGGSYNEQFF	TGCGCCAGCAGCCAAGGTGGTTCCTACAATGAGCAGTTCTTC
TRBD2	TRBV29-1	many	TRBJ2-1	CSDLAGSYNEQFF	TGCAGCGACCTAGCGGGCTCCTACAATGAGCAGTTCTTC
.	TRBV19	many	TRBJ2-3	CASSITWIDTDTQYF	TGTGCCAGTAGTATCACCTGGATAGACACAGATACGCAGTATTTT
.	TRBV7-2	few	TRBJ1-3	CASSLFGSGNTIYF	TGTGCCAGCAGCTTATTTGGCAGCGGAAACACCATATATTTT
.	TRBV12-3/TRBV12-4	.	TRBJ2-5	CASSLIGGTAETQYF	TGTGCCAGCAGTTTAATTGGGGGAACGGCGGAGACCCAGTACTTC
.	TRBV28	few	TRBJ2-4	CASSPQISAKNIQYF	TGTGCCAGCAGCCCCCAAATTTCAGCCAAAAACATTCAGTACTTC
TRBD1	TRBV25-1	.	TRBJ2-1	CASSATDRSSYNEQFF	TGTGCCAGCAGTGCAACGGACAGGAGCTCCTACAATGAGCAGTTCTTC
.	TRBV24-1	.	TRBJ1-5	CATSSNSDYQPQHF	TGTGCCACCAGTTCGAACAGCGACTATCAGCCCCAGCATTTT
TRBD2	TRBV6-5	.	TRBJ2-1	CASSYRTSGDNEQFF	TGTGCCAGCAGTTACCGGACTAGCGGTGACAATGAGCAGTTCTTC
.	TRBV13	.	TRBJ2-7	CASSLGAALYEQYF	TGTGCCAGCAGCTTAGGAGCGGCCCTCTACGAGCAGTACTTC
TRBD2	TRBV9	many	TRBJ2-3	CASSGGGTDTQYF	TGTGCCAGCAGCGGCGGGGGGACAGATACGCAGTATTTT
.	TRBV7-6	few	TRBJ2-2	CASTPYTGELFF	TGTGCCAGCACACCGTACACCGGGGAGCTGTTTTTT
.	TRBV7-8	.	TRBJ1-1	CALNRGPPMNTEAFF	TGTGCGCTCAATCGTGGACCACCCATGAACACTGAAGCTTTCTTT
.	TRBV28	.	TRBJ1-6	CASRAGTSKNSPLHF	TGTGCCAGCAGAGCCGGGACAAGTAAGAATTCACCCCTCCACTTT
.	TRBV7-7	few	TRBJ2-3	CASSLGRSPFTDTQYF	TGTGCCAGCAGCTTGGGCAGGTCTCCGTTTACAGATACGCAGTATTTT
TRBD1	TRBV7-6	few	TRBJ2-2	CASSPGTGGPGELFF	TGTGCCAGCAGCCCCGGGACAGGGGGCCCCGGGGAGCTGTTTTTT
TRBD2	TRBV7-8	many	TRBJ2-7	CASSFRTSGSQSSYEQYF	TGTGCCAGCAGCTTCAGGACTAGCGGGAGTCAGAGCTCCTACGAGCAGTACTTC
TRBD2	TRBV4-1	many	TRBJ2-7	CASSLGLAGDYEQYF	TGCGCCAGCAGTCTTGGACTAGCGGGAGATTACGAGCAGTACTTC
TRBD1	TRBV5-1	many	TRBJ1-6	CASSAGQGDSPLHF	TGCGCCAGCAGCGCGGGACAGGGAGATTCACCCCTCCACTTT
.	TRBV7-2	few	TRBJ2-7	CASSLGPPEQYF	TGTGCCAGCAGCTTAGGGCCACCCGAGCAGTACTTC
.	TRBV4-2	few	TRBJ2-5	CASSQGGVDYNF	TGTGCCAGCAGCCAAGGCGGGGTGGACTACAACTTC
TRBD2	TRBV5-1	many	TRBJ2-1	CASSLDSGGYNEQFF	TGCGCCAGCAGCTTGGATAGCGGGGGATACAATGAGCAGTTCTTC